This T cell receptor (beta chain) was observed in a study of T cell repertoires in cytomegalovirus infection. Germline V gene data show CDR1 as MNHEY and CDR2 as SMNVEV (reference sequence). The CDR3 length is 14 residues. The count of this clonotype is one. Its antigen is undetermined. Mismatch with germline at one junction end may stem from a read error. MiXCR, run by TCRdb on the reads, gives a single entry per CDR3 protein. The repertoire holds around 310,000 distinct CDR3 sequences, 25% to 35% seen once, with around 18% in the top ten. The sequence derives from a human donor in good health (CMV status not recorded). Some clones in this sample may be carry-over from other donors' samples. The chain uses TRBV27 and TRBJ1-2, with TRBD1 identical over 8 bases. Here the sequenced sample was cultured PBMCs, taken from culture after CMV antigen stimulation. The CDR3 nucleotides are TGTGCCAGCAGTCTCAACAGGGGGTCCTATGGCTTCACCTTC. It codes for CASSLNRGSYGFTF.